Listed below are T cell receptor beta chains from one sample, sequenced in a study of cytomegalovirus exposure and HLA in healthy donors. Clones were read by immunoSEQ multiplex PCR, and TCRdb kept only the in-frame ones, dropping some. Of about 160,000 clones detected, 65% to 85% appear once; the ten largest clones hold 1.3%. Sequenced: PBMCs. The receptors here all came from a man aged 45-65 years in good health and CMV-seropositive. Both conserved end residues are part of each CDR3. A D gene is named only where the DNA matches it firmly. Only some rows state a clone size, as once, few, many or a class for expanded clones.

j_gene: TRBJ2-7; v_gene: TRBV6-6; d_gene: TRBD2; abundance: NA; CDR3aa: CASSWTSAAYEQYF; CDR3nt: TGTGCCAGCAGTTGGACTAGCGCTGCCTACGAGCAGTACTTC
j_gene: TRBJ2-5; v_gene: TRBV18; d_gene: NA; abundance: NA; CDR3aa: CASSQQGRETQYF; CDR3nt: TGTGCCAGCTCACAACAGGGCCGGGAGACCCAGTACTTC
j_gene: TRBJ2-1; v_gene: TRBV18; d_gene: NA; abundance: NA; CDR3aa: CASSQQGEQFF; CDR3nt: TGTGCCAGCTCTCAACAGGGTGAGCAGTTCTTC
j_gene: TRBJ2-1; v_gene: TRBV27; d_gene: NA; abundance: NA; CDR3aa: CASSRRGEADNEQFF; CDR3nt: TGTGCCAGCAGTCGCCGAGGCGAAGCTGACAATGAGCAGTTCTTC
j_gene: TRBJ1-1; v_gene: TRBV5-5; d_gene: NA; abundance: NA; CDR3aa: CASSFGPSTEAFF; CDR3nt: TGTGCCAGCAGCTTTGGCCCTAGCACTGAAGCTTTCTTT
j_gene: TRBJ2-5; v_gene: TRBV5-1; d_gene: NA; abundance: NA; CDR3aa: CASSLVSGALQETQYF; CDR3nt: TGCGCCAGCAGCTTGGTTTCTGGGGCCCTCCAAGAGACCCAGTACTTC
j_gene: TRBJ1-1; v_gene: TRBV23-1; d_gene: TRBD1; abundance: NA; CDR3aa: CASTLAGTGSAFF; CDR3nt: TGCGCCAGCACACTTGCCGGGACAGGGTCAGCTTTCTTT
j_gene: TRBJ2-2; v_gene: TRBV6-1; d_gene: NA; abundance: once; CDR3aa: CASSDSGNTGELFF; CDR3nt: TGTGCCAGCAGTGACTCGGGTAACACCGGGGAGCTGTTTTTT
j_gene: TRBJ1-1; v_gene: TRBV2; d_gene: TRBD1; abundance: NA; CDR3aa: CASSPTGAAWTMNTEAFF; CDR3nt: TGTGCCAGCAGTCCGACAGGGGCCGCATGGACCATGAACACTGAAGCTTTCTTT
j_gene: TRBJ1-5; v_gene: TRBV28; d_gene: TRBD1; abundance: NA; CDR3aa: CASNMGQGGAQPQHF; CDR3nt: TGTGCCAGCAATATGGGACAGGGTGGTGCACAGCCCCAGCATTTT
j_gene: TRBJ2-2; v_gene: TRBV4-2; d_gene: NA; abundance: NA; CDR3aa: CASSQAKNTGELFF; CDR3nt: TGTGCCAGCAGCCAAGCTAAGAACACCGGGGAGCTGTTTTTT
j_gene: TRBJ2-3; v_gene: TRBV28; d_gene: NA; abundance: NA; CDR3aa: CASSLRGTQYF; CDR3nt: TGTGCCAGCAGTTTAAGAGGTACGCAGTATTTT
j_gene: TRBJ2-3; v_gene: TRBV7-6; d_gene: NA; abundance: once; CDR3aa: CASSPVSDTQYF; CDR3nt: TGTGCCAGCAGCCCCGTTTCAGATACGCAGTATTTT
j_gene: TRBJ2-1; v_gene: TRBV7-3; d_gene: NA; abundance: NA; CDR3aa: CASSLMAGANEQFF; CDR3nt: TGTGCCAGCAGCTTAATGGCGGGGGCCAATGAGCAGTTCTTC
j_gene: TRBJ1-1; v_gene: TRBV5-1; d_gene: NA; abundance: NA; CDR3aa: CASRSGVLLNTEAFF; CDR3nt: TGCGCCAGCAGATCGGGGGTGCTCTTGAACACTGAAGCTTTCTTT
j_gene: TRBJ1-2; v_gene: TRBV28; d_gene: TRBD1; abundance: NA; CDR3aa: CASSSSGTGGQVDGYTF; CDR3nt: TGTGCCAGCAGTTCCTCCGGGACAGGGGGCCAAGTGGATGGCTACACCTTC
j_gene: TRBJ2-3; v_gene: TRBV19; d_gene: NA; abundance: NA; CDR3aa: CASSPPGIQNTQYF; CDR3nt: TGTGCCAGTAGTCCCCCCGGGATACAAAATACGCAGTATTTT